The TCR beta chain under discussion was sequenced for a study of T cell responses to AZD1222 COVID-19 vaccine. General study findings and limits: Mostly white British, mostly female donors; authors suggested clonal diversity may be underestimated.

This clone was counted once. No antigen is known for it. V was clipped by 3 bases and J by 3 bases, with 9 bases between them. CDR3 length: 13 residues. TCRdb keeps only in-frame clones here, not all; method: immunoSEQ multiplex PCR. The table records almost 80,000 clones, roughly 90% of them present only once. The sample was peripheral blood, taken on day 0 of AZD1222 vaccination. The sequence derives from an adult in good health. The chain combines TRBV12-3 or TRBV12-4 with TRBJ2-7; D uncertain. CDR3 nucleotides: TGTGCCAGCAGTTTTGGCATTTACTACGAGCAGTACTTC. This codes for CASSFGIYYEQYF.